These 26 T cell receptor beta chains share one sample of origin, sequenced in a study of CD4 T cells in relation to SARS-CoV-2 and coronaviruses. Here immunoSEQ multiplex PCR was the method, and the copy in TCRdb shows in-frame clones only, minus some. The sample lists tens of thousands of clones, roughly 85% occurring once. The sample comprised memory CD4+ T cells from PBMCs. The receptors were sampled from an adult with COVID-19.

This chain uses TRBV28 with TRBJ2-3; 10 bases align to TRBD1. CDR1 and CDR2 (germline): MDHEN, SYDVKM. The CDR3 spans 18 residues. The J segment lost 7 bases and the V segment lost 3 bases, leaving 16 bases of the junction unmatched. The CDR3 is CASSFPFGTGTGENTQYF. The CDR3 bases are TGTGCCAGCAGTTTCCCTTTTGGTACCGGGACAGGGGAAAATACGCAGTATTTT.

This clone appeared a single time. Written as DNA, the CDR3 is TGCGCCAGCAGCCGGCCGGACGGCGGGGAGCTGTTTTTT. This translates into CASSRPDGGELFF. The chain couples TRBV5-1 to TRBJ2-2; D unclear. Germline CDR1 and CDR2: SGHRS and YFSETQ. The CDR3 has 13 residues. Trimming took off 4 bases at V and 7 bases at J, with 11 bases between the two ends.

The rearrangement joins TRBV12-3 or TRBV12-4 to TRBJ1-2; D is ambiguous. The CDR3 contains 13 residues. The ends were cut back, 6 bases at V and 6 bases at J, with 14 bases in the middle. DNA of the CDR3: TGTGCCAGCAGATCCGAGGGCGAAGATGGCTACACCTTC. Its translation: CASRSEGEDGYTF.

V and J are TRBV28 and TRBJ2-1, with TRBD2 identical over 13 bases. V trimming: 11 bases; J trimming: 9 bases; junction bases outside the gene matches: 10. This CDR3 is built from 14 residues. Germline V gene data show CDR1 as MDHEN and CDR2 as SYDVKM. The CDR3 region has the DNA TGTGCCGGGGGATGGACTAGCGGGAGTACTGAGCAGTTCTTC. Amino acids: CAGGWTSGSTEQFF.

This clone came up a few times. V is TRBV28 and J is TRBJ2-7, with D possibly matching TRBD2 (6 bases). Trimming took off 7 bases at V and 2 bases at J, with 12 bases between the two ends. Per the germline V gene, CDR1 is MDHEN and CDR2 is SYDVKM. CDR3 size: 13 residues. This chain's CDR3 is CASKRDLPYEQYF. The CDR3 DNA sequence: TGTGCCAGCAAAAGGGACTTGCCCTACGAGCAGTACTTC.

The chain recombines TRBV25-1 with TRBJ1-4; 11 bases are a match to TRBD1. This CDR3 is 13 amino acids long. The V and J ends lost 8 bases and 5 bases, in that order; junction bases with no gene match: 1. CDR1 and CDR2 from the germline V gene are MGHDK and SYGVNS. The CDR3: CASRTGGNEKLFF. The CDR3, as DNA: TGTGCCAGCCGGACAGGGGGCAATGAAAAACTGTTTTTT.

The genes are TRBV20-1 and TRBJ2-5; D is unclear. V shed 5 bases and J shed 4 bases, with 5 bases lying between them. The CDR3 loop spans 10 amino acids. Germline V lookup: CDR1 DFQATT, CDR2 SNEGSKA (reference sequence). The CDR3 bases are TGCAGTGCTTCAGTAGAGACCCAGTACTTC. Its protein is CSASVETQYF.

This rearrangement joins TRBV6-5 to TRBJ1-4; D not certain. The CDR3 contains 12 residues. Trimming pared 7 bases from V and 3 bases from J, leaving 6 bases between. The V gene's germline CDR1 is MNHEY and CDR2 SVGAGI. CDR3 nucleotides: TGTGCCAGCAAAATAGCTAATGAAAAACTGTTTTTT. As protein: CASKIANEKLFF.

V and J are TRBV30 and TRBJ1-4; a weak D match, TRBD1 (5 bases). Trimming took off 4 bases at V and 4 bases at J, with 16 bases between the two ends. Germline V gene sequence: CDR1 GTSNPN, CDR2 SVGIG (reference sequence). The CDR3 extends over 15 amino acids. CDR3 sequence reads: CAWNPRGANNEKLFF. The CDR3, as DNA: TGTGCCTGGAACCCAAGAGGGGCCAATAATGAAAAACTGTTTTTT.

V and J are TRBV28 and TRBJ2-2; 9 bases are shared with TRBD1. The germline CDR1 and CDR2 sequences are MDHEN and SYDVKM. The CDR3 consists of 16 residues. The trim removed 5 bases at V and 7 bases at J, leaving 11 bases unmatched. CDR3 region: CASSPGRQGEDGELFF. The CDR3, as DNA: TGTGCCAGCAGTCCGGGCCGACAGGGGGAGGACGGGGAGCTGTTTTTT.

The chain joins TRBV6-1 to TRBJ2-1; 10 positions match TRBD2. Germline CDR1 reads MNHNS; CDR2 reads SASEGT. The CDR3 is 16 residues long. V trimming: 4 bases; J trimming: 4 bases; junction bases outside the gene matches: 7. CDR3 amino acids: CASSGTSGTLYNEQFF. CDR3 in DNA: TGTGCCAGCAGTGGCACTAGCGGGACATTGTACAATGAGCAGTTCTTC.

About this clone itself: Other DNA sequences of this sample code for an identical CDR3. The V and J genes are TRBV19 and TRBJ2-7; perhaps TRBD1 as D (6 bases). The CDR3 is made up of 11 amino acids. Germline-derived CDR1 and CDR2 are LNHDA and SQIVND (reference sequence). CDR3 sequence: CASGTGSEQYF. DNA of the CDR3: TGTGCTTCGGGCACAGGGAGCGAGCAGTACTTC.

For the CDR3, the DNA is TGCGCCAGCAGCCCAGGCGGTGTGTTTACCAGTGTGGCCAACGAAGCTTTCTTT. Protein sequence: CASSPGGVFTSVANEAFF. This chain connects TRBV5-1 to TRBJ1-1; D is ambiguous. The CDR3 contains 18 residues. In germline, CDR1 is SGHRS, CDR2 YFSETQ. Trimming cost V 4 bases and J 8 bases, with 30 bases left between them.

This chain links TRBV6-5 with TRBJ2-7; 12 bases line up with TRBD2. The CDR3 has 14 amino acids. The V gene end was trimmed by 5 bases and the J gene end by 7 bases; junction bases not matched to a gene: 6. Looked up from germline, CDR1 is MNHEY and CDR2 is SVGAGI. The CDR3 region is CASSKTSGRLEQYF. In DNA, the CDR3 is TGTGCCAGCAGTAAGACTAGCGGGAGACTTGAGCAGTACTTC.

This clone came up once. This chain connects TRBV7-8 to TRBJ1-6; 10 bases are shared with TRBD1. The V gene end was trimmed by 3 bases and the J gene end by 8 bases; junction bases not matched to a gene: 7. The CDR3 loop spans 16 amino acids. Germline loops: CDR1 SGHVS, CDR2 FQNEAQ. CDR3 sequence (DNA): TGTGCCAGCAGCTTGGTAGTGGGGACAGGGGATTCACCCCTCCACTTT. This gives the protein CASSLVVGTGDSPLHF.

The CDR3 region has the DNA TGTGCCAGCAGCTTGGATTGGGGCCTCTATGGCTACACCTTC. Protein sequence: CASSLDWGLYGYTF. V usage is TRBV5-5 and J usage is TRBJ1-2, with a weak D call TRBD1 (5 bases). V was clipped by 0 bases and J by 4 bases, with 10 bases between them. CDR1 SGHKS and CDR2 YYEKEE come from the germline V gene (reference sequence). The CDR3 is 14 amino acids.

This clone came up once. The chain couples TRBV28 to TRBJ2-1; D is unresolved. Germline CDR1 MDHEN, CDR2 SYDVKM. This CDR3 contains 15 residues. Trimming left V 9 bases short and J 0 bases short, with 15 bases between. This CDR3 is CASTLVGASYNEQFF. CDR3 DNA sequence: TGTGCCAGTACTCTTGTTGGAGCCTCCTACAATGAGCAGTTCTTC.

The rearrangement uses TRBV4-2 and TRBJ2-5, with TRBD2 as a possible D gene (6 bases). Germline V CDR1 and CDR2: LGHNA, YNFKEQ. V dropped 1 base and J dropped 2 bases, with 11 bases sitting between them. This CDR3 is built from 15 residues. CDR3 loop: CASSQGSSAQETQYF. For the CDR3, the DNA is TGTGCCAGCAGCCAAGGCTCTAGCGCACAAGAGACCCAGTACTTC.

The V gene is TRBV6-4, the J gene TRBJ2-1, with 10 bases lining up with TRBD2. V lost 3 bases and J lost 1; bases outside the gene matches: 0. This CDR3 region has 15 residues. In germline, CDR1 is MRHNA, CDR2 SNTAGT. This CDR3 is CASSELAGSYNEQFF. The CDR3 bases are TGTGCCAGCAGTGAACTAGCGGGGTCCTACAATGAGCAGTTCTTC.

The V call is TRBV7-9, the J call TRBJ1-2; D perhaps matches TRBD1 (5 bases). The CDR3 has 13 amino acids. With 5 bases removed from V and 4 bases from J, the gap between germline ends came to 11 bases. Germline V lookup: CDR1 SEHNR, CDR2 FQNEAQ (reference sequence). CDR3 sequence (DNA): TGTGCCAGCAGCGCGACAGAATTCTATGGCTACACCTTC. Protein sequence: CASSATEFYGYTF.

V and J are TRBV15 and TRBJ2-5, with 9 bases fitting TRBD1. CDR1 is LNHNV, CDR2 YYDKDF, per germline (reference sequence). J lost 9 bases, V lost 8 bases, and 13 bases had no gene match. The length of the CDR3 is 14 residues. CDR3 residues: CATGEGTGPRAQYF. The CDR3 region has the DNA TGTGCCACCGGGGAGGGGACAGGGCCTAGGGCCCAGTACTTC.

The V gene is TRBV6-6, the J gene TRBJ1-1; D is unclear. With 8 bases removed from V and 4 bases from J, the gap between germline ends came to 8 bases. The CDR3 length is 11 residues. CDR1 and CDR2 (germline): MNHNY, SVGAGI (reference sequence). The CDR3 loop is CASGRTTEAFF. The CDR3 bases are TGTGCCAGCGGAAGGACCACTGAAGCTTTCTTT.

The chain joins TRBV28 to TRBJ1-1; 9 nucleotides match TRBD1. Germline CDR1 and CDR2: MDHEN and SYDVKM. The V and J ends lost 6 bases and 3 bases, in that order; junction bases with no gene match: 11. This CDR3 has 16 residues. The CDR3 protein is CASSHRTGAGDTEAFF. The CDR3 nucleotides read TGTGCCAGCAGCCACAGGACAGGGGCTGGGGACACTGAAGCTTTCTTT.

V is TRBV6-4 and J is TRBJ1-2; D perhaps matches TRBD1 (5 bases). CDR1 and CDR2 from the germline V gene are MRHNA and SNTAGT. CDR3 length: 17 residues. V lost 7 bases to trimming and J lost 2 bases, with 23 bases between them. This CDR3 is CASTQGDEAAPNYGYTF. Here the CDR3 DNA reads TGTGCCAGCACCCAGGGAGATGAGGCAGCCCCCAACTATGGCTACACCTTC.

The chain has TRBV18 and TRBJ1-2; TRBD1 matches 7 bases. Per germline, CDR1 KGHSH and CDR2 LQKENI. V trimming: 2 bases; J trimming: 4 bases; junction bases outside the gene matches: 1. The CDR3 consists of 13 residues. The CDR3 bases are TGTGCCAGCTCACCAGACAGGGCCTATGGCTACACCTTC. Amino acids: CASSPDRAYGYTF.

This sequence joins TRBV27 and TRBJ2-1, with 8 bases lining up with TRBD2. This CDR3 spans 14 amino acids. CDR1 MNHEY and CDR2 SMNVEV come from the germline V gene (reference sequence). With 5 bases clipped from V and 8 bases from J, the junction kept 8 bases outside the gene matches. CDR3 sequence (DNA): TGTGCCAGCAGTGGAGCGGGAGTCTTTCATGAGCAGTTCTTC. The encoded protein is CASSGAGVFHEQFF.